This is a list of T cell receptor beta chains from one sample in a study of PD-L1 blockade in urothelial cancer. TCRdb keeps only in-frame clones here, not all; method: immunoSEQ multiplex PCR. The sample yields 35,000 to 50,000 clones, approximately 80% seen once. The source was PBMCs, collected around atezolizumab (anti-PD-L1) treatment. These receptors all come from a man in his sixties or seventies with urothelial cancer. The CDR3 runs from the conserved cysteine through the conserved F or W. D genes are given only for firm matches. Some rows have no size entry. The others give once, few or many, or a class for an expanded clone.

size,D,V,J,DNA,CDR3
NA,NA,TRBV6-5,TRBJ1-5,TGTGCCAGCAGTTACTCACAGGGCAGTCAGCCCCAGCATTTT,CASSYSQGSQPQHF
NA,TRBD1,TRBV6-6,TRBJ2-5,TGTGCCAGCACCCTAGGACAGGCTCTATGGGAGACCCAGTACTTC,CASTLGQALWETQYF
NA,NA,TRBV7-3,TRBJ2-3,TGTGCCAGCAGCCAATACAGGGTATCAGCAGATACGCAGTATTTT,CASSQYRVSADTQYF
NA,NA,TRBV6-5,TRBJ2-1,TGTGCCAGCAGTAGACTAGTGGGGGTGGATGAGCAGTTCTTC,CASSRLVGVDEQFF
once,TRBD1,TRBV28,TRBJ1-4,TGTGCCAGCAGTTTCCCCGGGACAGGTGGCGAAAAACTGTTTTTT,CASSFPGTGGEKLFF
NA,TRBD1,TRBV7-2,TRBJ2-1,TGTGCCAGCAGCTTCAGACAGGGGGGGCATGAGCAGTTCTTC,CASSFRQGGHEQFF
NA,NA,TRBV11-2,TRBJ1-6,TGTGCCAGCAGCTTAGATAGAACAGCCCTAAATTCACCCCTCCACTTT,CASSLDRTALNSPLHF
NA,TRBD2,TRBV5-1,TRBJ2-1,TGCGCCAGCAGCCCTAGGACTAGCGGGAGCGAAAACAATGAGCAGTTCTTC,CASSPRTSGSENNEQFF
NA,NA,TRBV7-3,TRBJ2-2,TGTGCCAGCAGCTTAGATGTTGAGACCGGGGAGCTGTTTTTT,CASSLDVETGELFF
NA,TRBD2,TRBV5-6,TRBJ2-1,TGTGCCAGCAGCCAGACTAGCGGGAGATTCGGTGAGCAGTTCTTC,CASSQTSGRFGEQFF
NA,TRBD1,TRBV7-9,TRBJ1-1,TGTGCCAGCACCCACCCGACAGGGCGAAATACTGAAGCTTTCTTT,CASTHPTGRNTEAFF
NA,TRBD2,TRBV7-2,TRBJ2-7,TGTGCCAGCAGCTTAGGGCGACTAGCGGACCCCTACGAGCAGTACTTC,CASSLGRLADPYEQYF
NA,TRBD2,TRBV4-2,TRBJ2-1,TGTGCCAGCAGCCAAGAGGGCGGGAGGCGCTACAATGAGCAGTTCTTC,CASSQEGGRRYNEQFF
NA,NA,TRBV30,TRBJ1-4,TGTGCCTGGAGTCTCGGGTGGGATGAAAAACTGTTTTTT,CAWSLGWDEKLFF
once,TRBD1,TRBV19,TRBJ2-4,TGTGCCAGTAGTATAAGGGGGCAGACCGCAGTTGTCCGTAAAAACATTCAGTACTTC,CASSIRGQTAVVRKNIQYF